The clone carrying this T cell receptor (beta chain) was picked up many times. The sample is drawn from a study of human T cells and chemical hapten exposure. Study in general: On the upper back, patch tests were applied with 0.01% DPC and read at 6 days.

Stated time point: pre-sensitization, week 0. This sample's treatment: therapeutic diphenylcyclopropenone sensitization with weekly scalp DPC. Blood draws preceded each patch test application. Each CDR3 protein gets one entry after TCRdb re-called the RACE reads with MiXCR. The sample has roughly 380,000 distinct CDR3 sequences; 4.5% to 5.5% are singletons. The CDR3 loop spans 16 amino acids. Unmatched junction bases numbered 10, after V lost 6 bases and J lost 3 bases. Germline lookup yields CDR1 ENHRY and CDR2 SYGVKD. The V gene is TRBV10-3, the J gene TRBJ2-3; 9 positions agree with TRBD1. Material: whole blood, obtained in connection with sensitization to the hapten diphenylcyclopropenone (DPC). The sequence derives from a woman aged 45 to 65 with alopecia areata. Some clones in this sample may be carry-over from other donors' samples. The CDR3 protein is CAIRGQGMRGTDTQYF. The CDR3 nucleotides read TGTGCCATCAGGGGACAGGGAATGCGAGGTACAGATACGCAGTATTTT.